What follows are 10 T cell receptor beta chains derived from one specimen sequenced in a study of identical twins. In TCRdb, the 5' RACE reads were re-called with MiXCR into one record per CDR3 protein. Of around 670,000 distinct CDR3 sequences listed, less than 7% are singletons. Sequenced input: naive T cells sorted from blood. The receptors here all came from a young man in good health.

This clonotype was seen ten or more times. The J gene is TRBJ2-5, the V gene TRBV15; D gene ambiguous. This CDR3 spans 13 amino acids. Trimming left V 0 bases short and J 4 bases short, with 6 bases between. Germline V lookup: CDR1 LNHNV, CDR2 YYDKDF (reference sequence). This chain's CDR3 is CATSRDPGETQYF. The CDR3 nucleotides read TGTGCCACCAGCAGAGATCCGGGAGAGACCCAGTACTTC.

This clonotype appeared a few times. This chain joins TRBV24-1 and TRBJ2-2; 10 positions agree with TRBD2. The CDR3 sequence is 20 residues long. The germline V gene has CDR1 KGHDR and CDR2 SFDVKD. The junction had 17 bases not matched to a gene; V was cut back by 2 bases and J by 6 bases. The CDR3 DNA reads as TGTGCCACCAGTGATTCCATCAGGACTAGCGGAAACGGGGGACCCGGGGAGCTGTTTTTT. Amino acid sequence: CATSDSIRTSGNGGPGELFF.

This clonotype appeared many times. The J gene is TRBJ2-7, the V gene TRBV5-1; D could derive from TRBD1 or TRBD2 (5 bases each). This CDR3 contains 12 residues. Trimming pared 6 bases from V and 7 bases from J, leaving 14 bases between. Germline assignment: CDR1 SGHRS and CDR2 YFSETQ. In nucleotides, the CDR3 is TGCGCCAGCAATTCAGGGACGAGGGAGCAGTACTTC. Protein product: CASNSGTREQYF.

This clonotype appeared many times. The chain links TRBV5-6 to TRBJ2-7; 11 bases fit TRBD2. This CDR3 has 14 residues. V trimming: 4 bases; J trimming: 3 bases; junction bases outside the gene matches: 3. Germline CDR1 and CDR2: SGHDT and YYEEEE. CDR3: CASSLGLADYEQYF. The CDR3 DNA follows: TGTGCCAGCAGCCTGGGACTAGCGGACTACGAGCAGTACTTC.

This clonotype was recorded at least ten times. This sequence joins TRBV20-1 and TRBJ2-3; possibly TRBD1 for D (6 bases). Trimming removed 7 bases from V and 5 bases from J, with 13 bases in between. CDR1 and CDR2 (germline): DFQATT, SNEGSKA (reference sequence). The CDR3 runs to 12 residues. The CDR3 DNA reads TGCAGTGGCGGCACAGGGCTAGATACGCAGTATTTT. This encodes CSGGTGLDTQYF.

This clonotype was counted many times. The chain joins TRBV20-1 to TRBJ1-5, with D perhaps matching TRBD1 (6 bases). Germline lookup yields CDR1 DFQATT and CDR2 SNEGSKA (reference sequence). This CDR3 is built from 11 residues. V shed 8 bases and J shed 6 bases, with 11 bases lying between them. The CDR3 region has the DNA TGCAGTACAGGGAAGGTTCAGCCCCAGCATTTT. Its translation is CSTGKVQPQHF.

The V gene is TRBV11-2, the J gene TRBJ2-3; 7 positions match TRBD2. The V gene end was trimmed by 3 bases and the J gene end by 0 bases; junction bases not matched to a gene: 15. This CDR3 has 19 amino acids. The germline V gene encodes CDR1 SGHAT and CDR2 FQNNGV. The DNA of the CDR3 is TGTGCCAGCAGCTTTTTCGTCGTGGGAGGGAAGCCTAGCACAGATACGCAGTATTTT. Its translation: CASSFFVVGGKPSTDTQYF.

This clonotype was seen at least ten times. The J gene is TRBJ2-3, the V gene TRBV5-1, with D possibly matching TRBD2 (7 bases). The V and J ends lost 0 bases and 9 bases respectively, with 8 bases between them. CDR1 SGHRS and CDR2 YFSETQ come from the germline V gene. This CDR3 has 12 residues. The CDR3: CASSLEGGTQYF. The CDR3 region has the DNA TGCGCCAGCAGCTTGGAGGGGGGGACGCAGTATTTT.

This clonotype was counted a few times. The chain couples TRBV3-1 to TRBJ2-7, with 10 bases identical to TRBD2. The V and J ends lost 5 bases and 3 bases, in that order; junction bases with no gene match: 4. The CDR3 sequence is 14 residues long. CDR1 is LGHDT, CDR2 YNNKEL, per germline (reference sequence). CDR3 amino acids: CASSYLAGDYEQYF. The CDR3 DNA follows: TGTGCCAGCAGCTATCTAGCGGGGGACTACGAGCAGTACTTC.

This clonotype was recorded many times. J is TRBJ2-1 and V is TRBV5-1; 7 bases are shared with TRBD2. Germline CDR1 is SGHRS and CDR2 is YFSETQ. The length of the CDR3 is 14 residues. V lost 5 bases to trimming and J lost 4 bases; unmatched junction nucleotides: 6. CDR3 region: CASRDGGIYNEQFF. CDR3 DNA sequence: TGCGCCAGCAGAGACGGGGGGATTTACAATGAGCAGTTCTTC.